Shown below are 2 T cell receptor beta chains from a single sample sequenced in a study of CD8 T cells in Susac syndrome (dated by TCRdb to about 2019). Library prep was done by the immunoSEQ multiplex PCR assay. RNA was extracted with the RNeasy kit and 0.5 to 1 ug was reverse transcribed using random hexamers. TCRdb ran its own pipeline on the public reads, namely fastp trimming at Q25 and MiXCR clone calling, and kept in-frame beta chains. Rows with a matching CDR3 protein are joined into one entry that keeps the most common DNA and genes. The sample table holds under 150,000 distinct CDR3 sequences, of which around 94% were seen once. The top ten clonotypes cover approximately 0.27% of the sample. Sequencing was done on a sample of CD8+ T cells from PBMCs. Receptors were obtained from a human donor in good health.

J is TRBJ2-3 and V is TRBV27; D possibly corresponds to TRBD1 (6 bases). V lost 4 bases and J 0 bases, leaving 8 bases between the germline ends. This CDR3 comprises 14 residues. Looked up from germline, CDR1 is MNHEY and CDR2 is SMNVEV (reference sequence). The CDR3 sequence is CASSWTASTDTQYF. As DNA, the CDR3 is TGTGCCAGCAGTTGGACAGCGAGCACAGATACGCAGTATTTT.

This clonotype was seen just once. The V call is TRBV2, the J call TRBJ1-1; D unresolved. The germline V and J ends were trimmed by 8 bases and 4 bases, with 11 bases remaining between them. Germline CDR1 SNHLY, CDR2 FYNNEI. The CDR3 covers 12 residues. Here the CDR3 reads CASSPVFTEAFF. The CDR3 DNA reads TGTGCCAGCTCCCCAGTCTTCACTGAAGCTTTCTTT.